These 19 T cell receptor beta chains originate from one sample sequenced in a study of T cell responses to AZD1222 COVID-19 vaccine. Profiling relied on immunoSEQ multiplex PCR, and the TCRdb table lists in-frame clones only, not all of them. The profile shows more than 150,000 clones, roughly 92% of them singletons. Sequenced material: peripheral blood, taken 28 days after the second AZD1222 dose. These receptors all stem from an adult who received the AZD1222 COVID-19 vaccine.

This chain connects TRBV7-6 to TRBJ2-5, with D unclear. Germline CDR1 is SGHVS and CDR2 is FNYEAQ. V lost 4 bases to trimming and J lost 3 bases, with 15 bases between them. This CDR3 region has 15 residues. CDR3 DNA sequence: TGTGCCAGCAGCTCCCCGATGGACGCCGAAGAGACCCAGTACTTC. This codes for CASSSPMDAEETQYF.

Details on this clone: At the DNA level, this CDR3 is encoded by other sequences in the same sample as well. The chain is built from TRBV28 and TRBJ1-2; possibly TRBD1 for D (6 bases). This CDR3 is 16 amino acids long. V was cut by 6 bases and J by 5 bases, with 22 bases left in between. Germline V gene data show CDR1 as MDHEN and CDR2 as SYDVKM. CDR3 protein: CASSHPLDRVGYGYTF. The CDR3 DNA reads TGTGCCAGCAGCCATCCTCTGGACAGAGTTGGGTATGGCTACACCTTC.

The chain is built from TRBV4-3 and TRBJ1-1; TRBD1 matches 7 bases. The CDR3 length is 18 residues. Trimming took 0 bases from V and 0 from J; bases not matched to a gene: 10. Per germline, CDR1 LGHNA and CDR2 YSLEER. Written as DNA, the CDR3 is TGCGCCAGCAGCCAAGAAGGGGGGACAGCCTTCATGAACACTGAAGCTTTCTTT. Residues: CASSQEGGTAFMNTEAFF.

This sequence joins TRBV23-1 and TRBJ2-1; the match to TRBD1 covers 7 bases. TRBV23-1 is labeled an ORF, and its function is uncertain. With V trimmed by 2 bases and J by 0 bases, 7 bases remained unmatched. This CDR3 region has 17 residues. The CDR3 region has the DNA TGCGCCAGCAGTCAACCGACAGGGACACCCTCCTACAATGAGCAGTTCTTC. It translates to CASSQPTGTPSYNEQFF.

This chain links TRBV6-1 with TRBJ1-5, with D hard to call. The V gene's germline CDR1 is MNHNS and CDR2 SASEGT. V was clipped by 1 base and J by 2 bases, with 9 bases between them. This CDR3 is built from 15 residues. The DNA for the CDR3 is TGTGCCAGCAGTGAAGGCAGGACTGGCAATCAGCCCCAGCATTTT. Encoded protein: CASSEGRTGNQPQHF.

The chain joins TRBV30 to TRBJ2-7; TRBD1 matches 8 bases. CDR3 length: 15 residues. The J segment lost 5 bases and the V segment lost 4 bases, leaving 13 bases of the junction unmatched. CDR1 GTSNPN and CDR2 SVGIG come from the germline V gene (reference sequence). CDR3 region: CAWTTLGQGIHEQYF. DNA of the CDR3: TGTGCCTGGACTACCCTTGGACAGGGCATACACGAGCAGTACTTC. Full variable domain (remainder filled in from reference TRBV30 and TRBJ2-7): SQTIHQWPATLVQPVGSPLSLECTVEGTSNPNLYWYRQAAGRGLQLLFYSVGIGQISSEVPQNLSASRPQDRQFILSSKKLLLSDSGFYLCAWTTLGQGIHEQYFGPGTRLTVT.

This chain connects TRBV2 to TRBJ1-4; D possibly corresponds to TRBD1 (5 bases). V lost 6 bases to trimming and J lost 0 bases, with 11 bases between them. The CDR3 runs to 15 residues. The germline V gene encodes CDR1 SNHLY and CDR2 FYNNEI. DNA of the CDR3: TGTGCCAGCAGGGCGAGCAGGGCAACTAATGAAAAACTGTTTTTT. Its protein product is CASRASRATNEKLFF.

The rearrangement uses TRBV28 and TRBJ2-7; 7 bases map to TRBD2. This CDR3 region has 14 residues. CDR1 and CDR2 (germline): MDHEN, SYDVKM. V was clipped by 5 bases and J by 8 bases; unmatched bases: 12. CDR3 nucleotide sequence: TGTGCCAGCAGTGGGACGCGCGGCGGGGGACAGCAGTACTTC. Its translation: CASSGTRGGGQQYF.

The chain couples TRBV3-1 (or the pseudogene TRBV3-2) to TRBJ2-5, with TRBD2 identical over 7 bases. CDR3 length: 14 residues. Trimming at V came to 3 bases and at J to 1 base, leaving 2 bases not matched to a gene. Germline CDR1 and CDR2: LGHDT and YNNKEL (reference sequence). CDR3 sequence (DNA): TGTGCCAGCAGCCAGGCTAGCGGCCAAGAGACCCAGTACTTC. Translating it yields CASSQASGQETQYF.

This CDR3 reads CASSLTGGNQPQHF. The CDR3 nucleotides are TGTGCCAGCAGCCTAACAGGGGGCAATCAGCCCCAGCATTTT. V is TRBV2 and J is TRBJ1-5; 7 bases line up with TRBD1. This CDR3 contains 14 residues. The V and J ends lost 6 bases and 2 bases, in that order; junction bases with no gene match: 4. In germline, CDR1 is SNHLY, CDR2 FYNNEI.

The genes are TRBV10-3 and TRBJ1-1, with D uncertain. CDR3 length: 13 amino acids. The germline V and J ends were trimmed by 2 bases and 5 bases, with 9 bases remaining between them. Per the germline V gene, CDR1 is ENHRY and CDR2 is SYGVKD. In DNA, the CDR3 is TGTGCCATCAGTGAGGTAGAAGGGACTGAAGCTTTCTTT. Its protein product is CAISEVEGTEAFF.

J is TRBJ1-5 and V is TRBV7-2; D is unresolved. The V end lost 5 bases, the J end lost 8 bases, and 10 bases lay between the germline ends. Per the germline V gene, CDR1 is SGHTA and CDR2 is FQGNSA. This CDR3 is 12 amino acids long. The CDR3 coding sequence is TGTGCCAGCAGCAAACTCGAGGAGCCCCAGCATTTT. Amino acid sequence: CASSKLEEPQHF.

This chain links TRBV18 with TRBJ1-3, with 8 positions matching TRBD1. With V trimmed by 3 bases and J by 0 bases, 7 bases remained unmatched. From germline, CDR1 is KGHSH and CDR2 LQKENI. CDR3 size: 17 residues. DNA of the CDR3: TGTGCCAGCTCACCGAACCGGGACAGGTTCTCTGGAAACACCATATATTTT. Its protein is CASSPNRDRFSGNTIYF.

This clone was detected only once. V and J are TRBV28 and TRBJ2-1; the D is unclear. The CDR3 length is 11 residues. Between the trimmed V and J ends, which lost 4 bases and 8 bases, there was a span of 6 bases. Germline V lookup: CDR1 MDHEN, CDR2 SYDVKM. The CDR3 DNA sequence: TGTGCCAGCAGTTGGTCCGATGAGCAGTTCTTC. Translating it yields CASSWSDEQFF.

The gene calls are TRBV5-1 and TRBJ1-2, with D possibly TRBD1 on 6 matching bases. CDR1 and CDR2 (germline): SGHRS, YFSETQ. Trimming left V 6 bases short and J 3 bases short, with 12 bases between. CDR3 length equals 13 residues. In DNA form, the CDR3 reads TGCGCCAGCACCGCGGGGGCTGACTATGGCTACACCTTC. Amino acids: CASTAGADYGYTF.

This clone occurred once. V and J are TRBV5-6 and TRBJ2-7; no definite D call. With 4 bases removed from V and 6 bases from J, the gap between germline ends came to 11 bases. CDR1 SGHDT and CDR2 YYEEEE come from the germline V gene. The CDR3 has 12 amino acids. CDR3 nucleotide sequence: TGTGCCAGCAGCCTGACATTAGGCGAGCAGTACTTC. It encodes CASSLTLGEQYF.

The chain couples TRBV3-1 (or the pseudogene TRBV3-2) to TRBJ2-1, with TRBD2 identical over 10 bases. Germline CDR1 LGHDT, CDR2 YNNKEL (reference sequence). V lost 4 bases to trimming and J lost 4 bases; unmatched junction nucleotides: 4. The CDR3 has 15 residues. The CDR3 protein is CASSPSGSQYNEQFF. CDR3 DNA: TGTGCCAGCAGCCCTAGCGGGAGCCAATACAATGAGCAGTTCTTC.

The CDR3, as DNA: TGTGCCAGCAGCCCTGTCAGATGGGAAAAACTGTTTTTT. This translates into CASSPVRWEKLFF. The rearrangement links TRBV14 to TRBJ1-4; D is unresolved. The germline gives CDR1 SGHDN, CDR2 FVKESK. CDR3 length: 13 residues. The V gene lost 4 bases and the J gene lost 8 bases, with 11 bases spanning the gap.

The rearrangement joins TRBV19 to TRBJ1-1; D remains unclear. The CDR3 is 12 residues long. Germline values: CDR1 LNHDA, CDR2 SQIVND (reference sequence). V was clipped by 1 base and J by 7 bases, with 7 bases between them. The CDR3 here is CASSIGRVEAFF. CDR3 in DNA: TGTGCCAGTAGTATAGGGAGGGTTGAAGCTTTCTTT. The full variable domain, completed using reference TRBV19 and TRBJ1-1, is DGGITQSPKYLFRKEGQNVTLSCEQNLNHDAMYWYRQDPGQGLRLIYYSQIVNDFQKGDIAEGYSVSREKKESFPLTVTSAQKNPTAFYLCASSIGRVEAFFGQGTRLTVV.